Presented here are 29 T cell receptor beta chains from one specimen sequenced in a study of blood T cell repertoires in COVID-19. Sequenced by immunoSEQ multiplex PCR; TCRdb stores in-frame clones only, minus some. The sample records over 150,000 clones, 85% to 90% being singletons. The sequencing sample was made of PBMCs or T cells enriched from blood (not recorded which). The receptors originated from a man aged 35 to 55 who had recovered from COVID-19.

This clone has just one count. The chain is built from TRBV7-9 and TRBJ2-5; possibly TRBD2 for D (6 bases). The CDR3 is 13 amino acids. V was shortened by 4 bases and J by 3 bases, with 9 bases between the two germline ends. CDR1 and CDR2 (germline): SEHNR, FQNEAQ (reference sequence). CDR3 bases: TGTGCCAGCAGCTGGGGGGTAAAAGAGACCCAGTACTTC. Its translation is CASSWGVKETQYF.

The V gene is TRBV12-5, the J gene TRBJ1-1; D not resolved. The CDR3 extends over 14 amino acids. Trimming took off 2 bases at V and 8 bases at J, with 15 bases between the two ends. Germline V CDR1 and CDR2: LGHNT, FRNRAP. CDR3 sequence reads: CASGLPEAKAEAFF. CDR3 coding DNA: TGTGCTAGTGGTTTGCCCGAAGCGAAAGCCGAAGCTTTCTTT. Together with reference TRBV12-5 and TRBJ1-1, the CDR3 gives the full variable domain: DARVTQTPRHKVTEMGQEVTMRCQPILGHNTVFWYRQTMMQGLELLAYFRNRAPLDDSGMPKDRFSAEMPDATLATLKIQPSEPRDSAVYFCASGLPEAKAEAFFGQGTRLTVV.

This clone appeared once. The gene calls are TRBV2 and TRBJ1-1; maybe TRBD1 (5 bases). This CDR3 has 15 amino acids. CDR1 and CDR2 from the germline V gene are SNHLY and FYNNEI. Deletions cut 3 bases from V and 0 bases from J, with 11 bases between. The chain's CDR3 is CASSDPRGVNTEAFF. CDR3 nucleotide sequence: TGTGCCAGCAGTGATCCCCGGGGGGTGAACACTGAAGCTTTCTTT.

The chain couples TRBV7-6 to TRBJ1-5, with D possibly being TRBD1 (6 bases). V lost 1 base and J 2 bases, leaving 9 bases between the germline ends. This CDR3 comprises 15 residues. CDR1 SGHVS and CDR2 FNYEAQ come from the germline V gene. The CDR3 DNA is TGTGCCAGCAGCTTAGAGGGGACACGCAATCAGCCCCAGCATTTT. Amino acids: CASSLEGTRNQPQHF.

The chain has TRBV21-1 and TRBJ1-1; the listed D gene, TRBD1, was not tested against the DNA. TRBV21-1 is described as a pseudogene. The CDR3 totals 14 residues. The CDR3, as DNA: TGTGCCAGCAGCATGGACGTGACAGTGACTGAAGCTTTCTTT. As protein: CASSMDVTVTEAFF.

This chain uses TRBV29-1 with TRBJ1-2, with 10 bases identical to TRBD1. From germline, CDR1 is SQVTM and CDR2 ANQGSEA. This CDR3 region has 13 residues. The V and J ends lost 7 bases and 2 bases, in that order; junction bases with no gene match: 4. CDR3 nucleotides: TGCAGCGACGACAGGGGGCTCAACTATGGCTACACCTTC. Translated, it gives CSDDRGLNYGYTF.

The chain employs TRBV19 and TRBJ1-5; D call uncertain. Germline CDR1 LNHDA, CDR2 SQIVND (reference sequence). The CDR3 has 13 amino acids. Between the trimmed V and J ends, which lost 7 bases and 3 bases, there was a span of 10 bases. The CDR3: CASTRDTNQPQHF. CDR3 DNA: TGTGCCAGTACCCGAGACACCAATCAGCCCCAGCATTTT. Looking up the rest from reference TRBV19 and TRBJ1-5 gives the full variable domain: DGGITQSPKYLFRKEGQNVTLSCEQNLNHDAMYWYRQDPGQGLRLIYYSQIVNDFQKGDIAEGYSVSREKKESFPLTVTSAQKNPTAFYLCASTRDTNQPQHFGDGTRLSIL.

The CDR3 coding sequence is TGTGCCAGCTCACCAGAGGGAAACACCATATATTTT. Translated: CASSPEGNTIYF. The V call is TRBV18, the J call TRBJ1-3; no clear D gene. The V end lost 2 bases, the J end lost 4 bases, and 3 bases lay between the germline ends. The CDR3 is 12 amino acids. Germline V gene data show CDR1 as KGHSH and CDR2 as LQKENI.

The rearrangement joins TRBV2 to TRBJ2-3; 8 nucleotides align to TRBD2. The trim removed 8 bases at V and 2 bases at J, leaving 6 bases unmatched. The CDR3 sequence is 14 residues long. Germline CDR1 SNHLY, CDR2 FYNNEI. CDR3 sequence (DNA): TGTGCCAGCCCGGGGGGGCCTGTCACAGATACGCAGTATTTT. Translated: CASPGGPVTDTQYF. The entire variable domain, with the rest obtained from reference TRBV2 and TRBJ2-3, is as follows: EPEVTQTPSHQVTQMGQEVILRCVPISNHLYFYWYRQILGQKVEFLVSFYNNEISEKSEIFDDQFSVERPDGSNFTLKIRSTKLEDSAMYFCASPGGPVTDTQYFGPGTRLTVL.

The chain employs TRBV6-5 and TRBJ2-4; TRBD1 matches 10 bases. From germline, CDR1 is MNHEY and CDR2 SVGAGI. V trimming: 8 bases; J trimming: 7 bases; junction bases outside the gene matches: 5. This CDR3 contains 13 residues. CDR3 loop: CASRDRGDNIQYF. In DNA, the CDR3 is TGTGCCAGCCGGGACAGGGGTGACAACATTCAGTACTTC.

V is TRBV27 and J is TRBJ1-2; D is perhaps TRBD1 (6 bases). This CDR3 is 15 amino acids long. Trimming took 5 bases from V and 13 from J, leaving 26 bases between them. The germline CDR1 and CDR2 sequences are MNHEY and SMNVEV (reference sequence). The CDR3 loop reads CASSPRFQGPLKRTF. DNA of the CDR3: TGTGCCAGCAGTCCACGTTTTCAGGGGCCGCTGAAGCGCACCTTC.

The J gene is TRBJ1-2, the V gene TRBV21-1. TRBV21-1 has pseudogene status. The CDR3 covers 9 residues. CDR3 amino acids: CATSGGYTF. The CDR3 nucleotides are TGTGCCACCTCGGGAGGCTACACCTTC.

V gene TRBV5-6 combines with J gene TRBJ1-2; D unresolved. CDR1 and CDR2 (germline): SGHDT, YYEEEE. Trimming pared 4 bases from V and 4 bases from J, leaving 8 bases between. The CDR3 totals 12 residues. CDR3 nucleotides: TGTGCCAGCAGCGCCAACGGCTATGGCTACACCTTC. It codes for CASSANGYGYTF.

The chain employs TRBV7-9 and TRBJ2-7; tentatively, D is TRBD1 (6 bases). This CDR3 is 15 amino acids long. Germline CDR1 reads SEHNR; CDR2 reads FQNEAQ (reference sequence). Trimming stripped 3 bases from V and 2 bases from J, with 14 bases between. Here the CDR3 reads CASSLFRDNPYEQYF. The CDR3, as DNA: TGTGCCAGCAGCTTGTTTCGGGACAACCCCTACGAGCAGTACTTC. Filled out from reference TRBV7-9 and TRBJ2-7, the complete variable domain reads DTGVSQNPRHKITKRGQNVTFRCDPISEHNRLYWYRQTLGQGPEFLTYFQNEAQLEKSRLLSDRFSAERPKGSFSTLEIQRTEQGDSAMYLCASSLFRDNPYEQYFGPGTRLTVT.

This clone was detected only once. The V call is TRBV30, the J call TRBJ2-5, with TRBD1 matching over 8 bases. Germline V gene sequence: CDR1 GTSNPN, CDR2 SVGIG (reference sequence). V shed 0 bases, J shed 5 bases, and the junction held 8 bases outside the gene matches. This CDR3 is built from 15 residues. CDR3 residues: CAWSVRTGTRETQYF. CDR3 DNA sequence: TGTGCCTGGAGTGTACGGACAGGGACCCGGGAGACCCAGTACTTC.

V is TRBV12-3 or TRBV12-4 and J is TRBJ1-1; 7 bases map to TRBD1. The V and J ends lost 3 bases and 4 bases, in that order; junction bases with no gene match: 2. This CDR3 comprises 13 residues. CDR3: CASSFAGGTEAFF. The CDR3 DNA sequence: TGTGCCAGCAGTTTCGCAGGGGGCACTGAAGCTTTCTTT.

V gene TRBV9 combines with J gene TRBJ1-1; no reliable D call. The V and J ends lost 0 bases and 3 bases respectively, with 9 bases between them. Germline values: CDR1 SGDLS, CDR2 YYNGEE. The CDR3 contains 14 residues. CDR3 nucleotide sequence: TGTGCCAGCAGCGTAGGCAGCGATTACACTGAAGCTTTCTTT. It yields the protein CASSVGSDYTEAFF.

The CDR3 is CASSREPGSNSPLHF. CDR3 coding DNA: TGTGCCAGCAGCCGAGAGCCGGGGTCCAATTCACCCCTCCACTTT. The V call is TRBV3-1 (or the pseudogene TRBV3-2), the J call TRBJ1-6; no firm D call. CDR1 is LGHDT and CDR2 is YNNKEL in the germline V gene (reference sequence). The CDR3 is made up of 15 amino acids. V shed 4 bases and J shed 7 bases, with 14 bases lying between them.

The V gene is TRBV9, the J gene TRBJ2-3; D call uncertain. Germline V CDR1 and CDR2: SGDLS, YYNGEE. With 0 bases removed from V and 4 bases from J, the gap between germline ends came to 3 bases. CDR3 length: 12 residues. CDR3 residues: CASSVAADTQYF. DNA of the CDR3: TGTGCCAGCAGCGTAGCAGCAGATACGCAGTATTTT. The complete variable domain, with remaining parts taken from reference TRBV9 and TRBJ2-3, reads DSGVTQTPKHLITATGQRVTLRCSPRSGDLSVYWYQQSLDQGLQFLIQYYNGEERAKGNILERFSAQQFPDLHSELNLSSLELGDSALYFCASSVAADTQYFGPGTRLTVL.

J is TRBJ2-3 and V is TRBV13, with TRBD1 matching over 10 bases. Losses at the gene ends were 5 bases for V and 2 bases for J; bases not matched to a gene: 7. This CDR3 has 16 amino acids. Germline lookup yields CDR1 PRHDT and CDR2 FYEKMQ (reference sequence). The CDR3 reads CASSPGDRGNTDTQYF. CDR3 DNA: TGTGCCAGCAGCCCCGGGGACAGGGGAAACACAGATACGCAGTATTTT.

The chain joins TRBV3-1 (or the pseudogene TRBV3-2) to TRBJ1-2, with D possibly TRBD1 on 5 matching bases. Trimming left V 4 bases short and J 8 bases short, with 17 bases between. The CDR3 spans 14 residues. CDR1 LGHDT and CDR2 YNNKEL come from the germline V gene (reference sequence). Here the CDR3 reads CASSPGVNTMGYTF. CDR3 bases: TGTGCCAGCAGCCCGGGGGTGAATACTATGGGCTACACCTTC.

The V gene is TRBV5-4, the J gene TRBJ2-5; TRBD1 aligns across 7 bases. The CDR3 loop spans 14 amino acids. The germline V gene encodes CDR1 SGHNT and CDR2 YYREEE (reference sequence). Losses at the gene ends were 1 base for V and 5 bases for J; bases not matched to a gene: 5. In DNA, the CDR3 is TGTGCCAGCAGCTTGCCGACAGGGCGGGAGACCCAGTACTTC. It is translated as CASSLPTGRETQYF.

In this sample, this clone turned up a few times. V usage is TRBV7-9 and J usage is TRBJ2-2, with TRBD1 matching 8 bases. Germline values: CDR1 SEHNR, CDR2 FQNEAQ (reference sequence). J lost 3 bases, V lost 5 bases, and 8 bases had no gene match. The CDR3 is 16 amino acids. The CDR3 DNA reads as TGTGCCAGCAGCGTACCCAGGGGGCTGGACACCGGGGAGCTGTTTTTT. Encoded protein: CASSVPRGLDTGELFF. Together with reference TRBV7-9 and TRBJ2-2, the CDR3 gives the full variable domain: DTGVSQNPRHKITKRGQNVTFRCDPISEHNRLYWYRQTLGQGPEFLTYFQNEAQLEKSRLLSDRFSAERPKGSFSTLEIQRTEQGDSAMYLCASSVPRGLDTGELFFGEGSRLTVL.

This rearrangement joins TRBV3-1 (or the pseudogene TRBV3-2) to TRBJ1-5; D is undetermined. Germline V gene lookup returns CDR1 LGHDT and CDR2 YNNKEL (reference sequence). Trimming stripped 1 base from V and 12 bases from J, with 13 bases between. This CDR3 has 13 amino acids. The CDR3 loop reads CASSQGEASDQHF. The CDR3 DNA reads TGTGCCAGCAGCCAAGGCGAGGCCTCTGACCAGCATTTT.

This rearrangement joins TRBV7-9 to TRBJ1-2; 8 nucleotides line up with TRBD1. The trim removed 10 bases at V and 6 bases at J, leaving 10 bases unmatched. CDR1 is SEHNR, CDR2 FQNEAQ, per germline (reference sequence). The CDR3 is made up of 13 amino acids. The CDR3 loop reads CATWEGTGHGYTF. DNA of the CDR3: TGTGCCACCTGGGAGGGGACAGGTCATGGCTACACCTTC.

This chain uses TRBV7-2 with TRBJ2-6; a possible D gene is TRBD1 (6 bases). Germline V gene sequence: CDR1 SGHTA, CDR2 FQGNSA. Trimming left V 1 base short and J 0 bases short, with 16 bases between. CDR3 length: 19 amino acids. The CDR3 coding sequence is TGTGCCAGCAGCTTAGTAGCAGGGGTGATGCCCTCTGGGGCCAACGTCCTGACTTTC. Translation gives CASSLVAGVMPSGANVLTF.

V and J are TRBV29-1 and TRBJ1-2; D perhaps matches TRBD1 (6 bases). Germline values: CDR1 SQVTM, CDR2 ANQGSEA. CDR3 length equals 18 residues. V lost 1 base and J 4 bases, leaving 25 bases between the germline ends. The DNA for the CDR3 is TGCAGCGTTGAAGGACGACAGGATCCCGGTGCAGATCCCTATGGCTACACCTTC. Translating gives CSVEGRQDPGADPYGYTF.

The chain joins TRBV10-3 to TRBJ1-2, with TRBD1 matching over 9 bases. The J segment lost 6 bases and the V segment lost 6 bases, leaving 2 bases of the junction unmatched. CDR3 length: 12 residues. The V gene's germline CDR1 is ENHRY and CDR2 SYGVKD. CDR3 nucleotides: TGTGCCATCAGGGGGGACAGGGATGGCTACACCTTC. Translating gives CAIRGDRDGYTF.

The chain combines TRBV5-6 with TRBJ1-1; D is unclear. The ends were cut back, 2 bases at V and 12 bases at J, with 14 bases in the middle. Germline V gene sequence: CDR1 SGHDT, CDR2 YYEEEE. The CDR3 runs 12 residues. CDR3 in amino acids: CASSFSTGPTFF. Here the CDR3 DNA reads TGTGCCAGCAGCTTCTCCACTGGGCCGACTTTCTTT.